The following is a TCR beta chain sequence with its context. Cohort allocation depended upon clinical history that participants reported. The study counted Cohort 3 donors as recovered given two negative PCRs, clearance, or symptom resolution. Libraries were prepared by immunoSEQ multiplex PCR; TCRdb keeps only in-frame clonotypes and omits some of them. The data show around 170,000 clones, over 75% seen once. The sample is drawn from a study of blood T cell repertoires in COVID-19. CDR1 is MNHEY and CDR2 is SVGAGI in the germline V gene. Trimming removed 5 bases from V and 5 bases from J; junction bases left unmatched: 7. CDR3 length: 14 amino acids.

The sequencing sample was made of PBMCs or T cells enriched from blood (not recorded which). This TCR was recovered from a woman aged 50 to 60 who had recovered from COVID-19. The chain recombines TRBV6-5 with TRBJ1-2; 8 bases align to TRBD1. CDR3 protein: CASSRGQAGYGYTF. In DNA form, the CDR3 reads TGTGCCAGCAGTCGGGGACAGGCAGGATATGGCTACACCTTC.